Presented here are 29 T cell receptor beta chains from one specimen sequenced in a study of monozygotic twins with inflammatory bowel disease. TCRdb reanalyzed the 5' RACE reads, giving one entry per CDR3 protein sequence and no DNA. This sample's table has some 99,000 distinct CDR3 sequences. Material: blood. The origin of the receptors is a human donor with ulcerative colitis or Crohn's disease, or a healthy co-twin of an affected twin (not recorded which).

This chain links TRBV7-9 with TRBJ2-7; the D call from TCRdb, TRBD1, cannot be confirmed without DNA. Germline CDR1 is SEHNR and CDR2 is FQNEAQ (reference sequence). There are 16 residues in the CDR3. CDR3: CASSNPPGTDAYEQYF.

The CDR3 loop reads CASSLTRRLGYYEQYF. The V and J genes are TRBV13 and TRBJ2-7. There are 16 residues in the CDR3. The germline V gene has CDR1 PRHDT and CDR2 FYEKMQ (reference sequence).

The gene calls are TRBV28 and TRBJ1-1; the TRBD1 assignment by TCRdb is unverifiable without DNA. In germline, CDR1 is MDHEN, CDR2 SYDVKM. The CDR3 is 15 residues long. This CDR3 is CASSLSGRRGTEAFF.

This chain joins TRBV28 and TRBJ1-5. Germline V gene lookup returns CDR1 MDHEN and CDR2 SYDVKM. CDR3 size: 18 residues. Here the CDR3 reads CASSFFDGSPRRLQPQHF.

The J gene is TRBJ2-3, the V gene TRBV12-3 or TRBV12-4. This CDR3 has 11 residues. CDR3 amino acids: CASGYTDTQYF.

The V gene is TRBV4-1, the J gene TRBJ1-1. The CDR3 has 13 amino acids. CDR1 MGHRA and CDR2 YSYEKL come from the germline V gene. CDR3 region: CASSQVAVTEAFF.

This rearrangement joins TRBV5-1 to TRBJ2-7; TCRdb reports TRBD2, a call that lacks DNA to check it against. The CDR3 runs to 15 residues. Per the germline V gene, CDR1 is SGHRS and CDR2 is YFSETQ. The CDR3 loop reads CASSSSQGLPMEQYF.

The V gene is TRBV7-3, the J gene TRBJ1-2; TCRdb's D gene call, TRBD1, goes unchecked for lack of DNA. CDR3 length: 14 residues. Germline CDR1 is SGHTA and CDR2 is FQGTGA. The chain's CDR3 is CASSPDRAYYGYTF.

The rearrangement links TRBV12-5 to TRBJ1-5. The CDR3 runs 18 residues. The germline V gene has CDR1 LGHNT and CDR2 FRNRAP. The chain's CDR3 is CASGIRTHGGPLNQPQHF.

This chain uses TRBV14 with TRBJ2-5; lacking DNA, the TRBD2 call made by TCRdb goes unchecked. The germline V gene has CDR1 SGHDN and CDR2 FVKESK. The CDR3 covers 15 residues. CDR3 protein: CASSQGGTLAGTQYF.

The genes are TRBV12-3 or TRBV12-4 and TRBJ2-1; TCRdb's D call of TRBD1 is untestable without DNA. The CDR3 contains 16 residues. CDR3 in amino acids: CASSFRGRFSYNEQFF.

J is TRBJ2-2 and V is TRBV11-2; without DNA, the TCRdb call of TRBD1 cannot be checked. CDR1 and CDR2 (germline): SGHAT, FQNNGV. The CDR3 is made up of 21 amino acids. The CDR3 loop reads CASSLGGQTSGAFQNTGELFF.

The chain employs TRBV9 and TRBJ2-3; without DNA, the TCRdb call of TRBD2 cannot be checked. Germline-derived CDR1 and CDR2 are SGDLS and YYNGEE. CDR3 length: 14 residues. CDR3 in amino acids: CASSVRQGLDTQYF.

The chain carries TRBV3-1 and TRBJ1-5. CDR1 and CDR2 from the germline V gene are LGHDT and YNNKEL (reference sequence). The CDR3 totals 13 residues. The CDR3 protein is CASSQVVNQPQHF.

The chain has TRBV4-2 and TRBJ1-1; no DNA is available, so the TRBD1 call from TCRdb remains unchecked. Germline CDR1 reads LGHNA; CDR2 reads YNFKEQ. The CDR3 is 14 residues long. CDR3 amino acids: CASSHTGAGTEAFF.

The V call is TRBV3-1, the J call TRBJ2-1. The CDR3 runs 15 residues. Germline lookup yields CDR1 LGHDT and CDR2 YNNKEL (reference sequence). The CDR3 reads CASSQDTASYNEQFF.

This chain joins TRBV20-1 and TRBJ1-2; TCRdb proposes TRBD1, but this gene call is untestable without DNA. Germline V gives CDR1 DFQATT, CDR2 SNEGSKA (reference sequence). The CDR3 spans 16 residues. The CDR3 region is CSARDWGQGDTSGYTF.

The rearrangement uses TRBV20-1 and TRBJ2-1; TCRdb's D gene call, TRBD2, goes unchecked for lack of DNA. CDR3 size: 17 residues. CDR1 is DFQATT, CDR2 SNEGSKA, per germline (reference sequence). The CDR3 sequence is CSASALPRETPYNEQFF.

The chain joins TRBV3-1 to TRBJ2-5. Germline V gene sequence: CDR1 LGHDT, CDR2 YNNKEL (reference sequence). CDR3 length equals 14 residues. This CDR3 is CASSQGSASETQYF.

The chain employs TRBV11-2 and TRBJ2-7; without DNA, the TCRdb call of TRBD1 cannot be checked. CDR1 SGHAT and CDR2 FQNNGV come from the germline V gene. CDR3 length: 14 amino acids. The CDR3: CASSPALAPYEQYF. The full variable domain, with the rest looked up from reference TRBV11-2 and TRBJ2-7, is EAGVAQSPRYKIIEKRQSVAFWCNPISGHATLYWYQQILGQGPKLLIQFQNNGVVDDSQLPKDRFSAERLKGVDSTLKIQPAKLEDSAVYLCASSPALAPYEQYFGPGTRLTVT.

The V and J genes are TRBV7-8 and TRBJ2-1; TCRdb reports TRBD1, a call that lacks DNA to check it against. This CDR3 has 17 amino acids. CDR1 and CDR2 from the germline V gene are SGHVS and FQNEAQ. This CDR3 is CASSLAPRQSSYNEQFF.

This chain joins TRBV5-1 and TRBJ2-5; TCRdb's D call of TRBD1 is untestable without DNA. The CDR3 length is 14 residues. Germline V CDR1 and CDR2: SGHRS, YFSETQ. The CDR3 loop is CASSFGGAQETQYF.

The V call is TRBV3-1, the J call TRBJ1-3; as DNA is missing, the TRBD1 call by TCRdb cannot be tested. This CDR3 contains 15 residues. From germline, CDR1 is LGHDT and CDR2 YNNKEL (reference sequence). The CDR3 region is CASSPRGRAGNTIYF. The full variable domain, in which reference TRBV3-1 and TRBJ1-3 provide the parts outside the CDR3, is DTAVSQTPKYLVTQMGNDKSIKCEQNLGHDTMYWYKQDSKKFLKIMFSYNNKELIINETVPNRFSPKSPDKAHLNLHINSLELGDSAVYFCASSPRGRAGNTIYFGEGSWLTVV.

V and J are TRBV28 and TRBJ2-7; absent DNA, TCRdb's TRBD2 call cannot be checked. Germline CDR1 reads MDHEN; CDR2 reads SYDVKM. This CDR3 has 13 amino acids. The CDR3 sequence: CATMDLTSYEQYF.

The chain employs TRBV7-8 and TRBJ2-2; TCRdb's D call, TRBD2, is unchecked because there is no DNA. The CDR3 is 14 residues long. In germline, CDR1 is SGHVS, CDR2 FQNEAQ. CDR3 amino acids: CASSYRTAPGELFF.

The V and J genes are TRBV27 and TRBJ1-5; the D gene TCRdb calls, TRBD1, cannot be checked with no DNA. Germline V gives CDR1 MNHEY, CDR2 SMNVEV (reference sequence). CDR3 length equals 14 residues. This CDR3 is CATQKGADNQPQHF.

V and J are TRBV5-1 and TRBJ2-4. The CDR3 has 11 amino acids. CDR1 is SGHRS, CDR2 YFSETQ, per germline. This CDR3 reads CASSSENMQYF.

The J gene is TRBJ2-7, the V gene TRBV11-2; no DNA is available, so the TRBD1 call from TCRdb remains unchecked. The CDR3 covers 13 residues. The germline V gene encodes CDR1 SGHAT and CDR2 FQNNGV. This CDR3 is CASSLDRDGEQYF.

This chain uses TRBV7-2 with TRBJ1-1. The CDR3 is 14 amino acids. The V gene's germline CDR1 is SGHTA and CDR2 FQGNSA. CDR3 sequence: CASSYRTMNTEAFF. Variable domain in full (rest from reference TRBV7-2 and TRBJ1-1): GAGVSQSPSNKVTEKGKDVELRCDPISGHTALYWYRQSLGQGLEFLIYFQGNSAPDKSGLPSDRFSAERTGGSVSTLTIQRTQQEDSAVYLCASSYRTMNTEAFFGQGTRLTVV.